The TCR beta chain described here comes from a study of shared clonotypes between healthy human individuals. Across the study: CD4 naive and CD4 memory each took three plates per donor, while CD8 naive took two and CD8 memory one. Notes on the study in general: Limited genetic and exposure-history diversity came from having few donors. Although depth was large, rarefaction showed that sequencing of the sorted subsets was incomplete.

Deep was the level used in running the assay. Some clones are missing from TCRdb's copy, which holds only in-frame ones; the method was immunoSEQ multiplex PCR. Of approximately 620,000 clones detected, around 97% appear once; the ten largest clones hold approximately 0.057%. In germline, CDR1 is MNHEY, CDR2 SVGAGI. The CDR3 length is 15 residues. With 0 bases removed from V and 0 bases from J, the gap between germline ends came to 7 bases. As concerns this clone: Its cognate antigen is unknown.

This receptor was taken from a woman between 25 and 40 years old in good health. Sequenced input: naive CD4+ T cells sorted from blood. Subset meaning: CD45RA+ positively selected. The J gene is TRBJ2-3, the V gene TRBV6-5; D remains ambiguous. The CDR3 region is CASSYSYYSTDTQYF. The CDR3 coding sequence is TGTGCCAGCAGTTACTCGTACTATAGCACAGATACGCAGTATTTT.